This T cell receptor (beta chain) was found in a study of cytomegalovirus exposure and HLA in healthy donors. In the study overall: Falling in the Caucasian-associated ancestry cluster were 81% of under 450 genotyped donors.

Amplification used 60 Vbeta primers and 13 Jbeta primers. Here immunoSEQ multiplex PCR was the method, and the copy in TCRdb shows in-frame clones only, minus some. The table has around 170,000 clones, around 80% seen once. Trimming took off 0 bases at V and 4 bases at J, with 21 bases between the two ends. This CDR3 has 18 residues. In germline, CDR1 is LGHNA, CDR2 YNFKEQ. Findings and caveats of the study: Later work showed greater clonal expansion in HLA-associated TCR beta chains than in equally common others. In an earlier analysis, productive rearrangement rates for most beta V segments clustered near 87% or 30%.

Healthy bone marrow donors formed the donor group. Turning to this clone: Its matching antigen is unknown.

The chain couples TRBV4-2 to TRBJ1-2; the D gene is possibly TRBD1 (6 bases). The TCR sequence derives from a woman in her twenties or thirties in good health and CMV-seronegative. The sequenced sample was PBMCs. The CDR3 DNA is TGTGCCAGCAGCCAAGATCATACGGGACAACTGAGCCTCTATGGCTACACCTTC. Its protein is CASSQDHTGQLSLYGYTF.